The 15 T cell receptor beta chains listed next were all sequenced from one sample in a study of T cell responses to AZD1222 COVID-19 vaccine. Generated by immunoSEQ multiplex PCR, the TCRdb table keeps only in-frame clones and is missing some. The sample has roughly 110,000 clones; about 90% are singletons. The sample in question was peripheral blood, obtained on day 0 of AZD1222 vaccination. Source of these receptors: an adult in good health.

The chain carries TRBV2 and TRBJ1-6; D is unresolved. CDR3 size: 11 residues. The germline V gene encodes CDR1 SNHLY and CDR2 FYNNEI. V was cut by 1 base and J by 12 bases, with 4 bases left in between. The CDR3 region is CASSEVIPLHF. The CDR3 DNA is TGTGCCAGCAGTGAAGTCATACCCCTCCACTTT.

CDR3 protein: CASSALSPSGEQFF. CDR3 DNA sequence: TGTGCCAGCTCAGCGCTATCGCCGTCCGGGGAGCAGTTCTTC. The rearrangement joins TRBV18 to TRBJ2-1; D is undetermined. V lost 5 bases to trimming and J lost 10 bases, with 18 bases between them. Germline V lookup: CDR1 KGHSH, CDR2 LQKENI. This CDR3 has 14 residues.

The chain is built from TRBV6-2 or TRBV6-3 and TRBJ1-2; a possible D gene is TRBD1 (5 bases). CDR1 is MNHEY, CDR2 SVGEGT, per germline. This CDR3 is 13 amino acids long. V lost 2 bases to trimming and J lost 4 bases, with 8 bases between them. The CDR3 is CASSYQGGYGYTF. CDR3 DNA sequence: TGTGCCAGCAGTTACCAGGGCGGCTATGGCTACACCTTC.

This sequence joins TRBV12-3 or TRBV12-4 and TRBJ1-4; D not resolved. This CDR3 is built from 13 residues. V was trimmed by 4 bases and J by 7 bases, leaving 10 bases between them. As DNA, the CDR3 is TGTGCCAGCAGTTACCGAAGTGGTGAAAAACTGTTTTTT. Amino acids: CASSYRSGEKLFF.

The count of this clone is one. The V call is TRBV9, the J call TRBJ2-3, with 8 bases identical to TRBD1. V lost 4 bases and J lost 4; bases outside the gene matches: 11. CDR3 length: 16 residues. Germline V gene data show CDR1 as SGDLS and CDR2 as YYNGEE. The CDR3 region is CASSRLQGVSADTQYF. DNA for the CDR3: TGTGCCAGCAGCCGACTACAGGGGGTGAGCGCAGATACGCAGTATTTT.

V gene TRBV4-1 combines with J gene TRBJ2-7; a weak D match, TRBD2 (6 bases). Germline V gene data show CDR1 as MGHRA and CDR2 as YSYEKL. The V gene lost 4 bases and the J gene lost 3 bases, with 19 bases spanning the gap. The CDR3 runs 16 residues. The CDR3 DNA reads TGCGCCAGCAGCCTTAGATTTCAGGGAGGTTTCTACGAGCAGTACTTC. Translated, it gives CASSLRFQGGFYEQYF.

This clone showed up just once. The V gene is TRBV19, the J gene TRBJ1-1; no clear D. Between the trimmed V and J ends, which lost 4 bases and 4 bases, there was a span of 7 bases. The CDR3 runs to 12 residues. Germline CDR1 reads LNHDA; CDR2 reads SQIVND (reference sequence). CDR3 DNA: TGTGCCAGTAGTACTACTAGCACTGAAGCTTTCTTT. It translates to CASSTTSTEAFF. The variable domain in full, completed from reference TRBV19 and TRBJ1-1, reads DGGITQSPKYLFRKEGQNVTLSCEQNLNHDAMYWYRQDPGQGLRLIYYSQIVNDFQKGDIAEGYSVSREKKESFPLTVTSAQKNPTAFYLCASSTTSTEAFFGQGTRLTVV.

V is TRBV28 and J is TRBJ1-1, with TRBD1 matching over 7 bases. V lost 3 bases, J lost 4 bases, and 5 bases stayed unmatched. The CDR3 sequence is 14 residues long. Looked up from germline, CDR1 is MDHEN and CDR2 is SYDVKM. This CDR3 is CASSLGRGGTEAFF. CDR3 bases: TGTGCCAGCAGTTTGGGCAGGGGGGGCACTGAAGCTTTCTTT.

J is TRBJ2-1 and V is TRBV12-3 or TRBV12-4; maybe TRBD2 (5 bases). The CDR3 is 11 amino acids. V was pared by 9 bases and J by 7 bases, with 10 bases between. The CDR3 reads CASRRRNEQFF. CDR3 DNA sequence: TGTGCCAGTCGTAGGAGGAATGAGCAGTTCTTC.

The CDR3 loop is CASIGTGEAKNIQYF. CDR3 in DNA: TGTGCCAGTATTGGGACAGGGGAAGCCAAAAACATTCAGTACTTC. The V call is TRBV19, the J call TRBJ2-4; TRBD1 aligns across 10 bases. V gave up 7 bases and J gave up 0 bases; unmatched junction bases: 3. The CDR3 covers 15 residues. From germline, CDR1 is LNHDA and CDR2 SQIVND (reference sequence).

The V and J genes are TRBV7-3 and TRBJ2-1, with D maybe TRBD1 (6 bases). V was shortened by 2 bases and J by 8 bases, with 13 bases between the two germline ends. From germline, CDR1 is SGHTA and CDR2 FQGTGA. This CDR3 has 14 residues. CDR3 sequence: CASSLGQTGHEQFF. The CDR3 bases are TGTGCCAGCAGCTTAGGGCAAACAGGGCATGAGCAGTTCTTC.

The chain links TRBV25-1 to TRBJ1-3; D remains ambiguous. The CDR3 contains 15 residues. CDR1 and CDR2 (germline): MGHDK, SYGVNS. The V gene lost 5 bases and the J gene lost 4 bases, with 15 bases spanning the gap. CDR3: CASSPRWMSGNTIYF. The DNA of the CDR3 is TGTGCCAGCAGTCCCCGGTGGATGTCCGGAAACACCATATATTTT.

The rearrangement uses TRBV9 and TRBJ1-1, with D unresolved. The germline gives CDR1 SGDLS, CDR2 YYNGEE. V was trimmed by 0 bases and J by 4 bases, leaving 22 bases between them. The CDR3 has 18 residues. The chain's CDR3 is CASSVDIRVAGPFTEAFF. The CDR3 DNA reads TGTGCCAGCAGCGTAGATATAAGGGTGGCAGGTCCGTTCACTGAAGCTTTCTTT. Drawing the rest from reference TRBV9 and TRBJ1-1, the complete variable domain is DSGVTQTPKHLITATGQRVTLRCSPRSGDLSVYWYQQSLDQGLQFLIQYYNGEERAKGNILERFSAQQFPDLHSELNLSSLELGDSALYFCASSVDIRVAGPFTEAFFGQGTRLTVV.

The chain joins TRBV7-2 to TRBJ2-5, with 13 bases lining up with TRBD2. This CDR3 is built from 17 residues. The germline CDR1 and CDR2 sequences are SGHTA and FQGNSA. V was clipped by 2 bases and J by 1 base; unmatched bases: 4. DNA of the CDR3: TGTGCCAGCAGCTTACGGGGACTAGCGGGATTCCAAGAGACCCAGTACTTC. It translates to CASSLRGLAGFQETQYF.

The table lists this clone with a count of one. This chain joins TRBV28 and TRBJ1-4; no firm D call. This CDR3 has 15 amino acids. Trimming took 5 bases from V and 0 from J, leaving 10 bases between them. Germline V gene lookup returns CDR1 MDHEN and CDR2 SYDVKM. CDR3 DNA sequence: TGTGCCAGCAGTCCTATAAACCCAACTAATGAAAAACTGTTTTTT. Translating it yields CASSPINPTNEKLFF.